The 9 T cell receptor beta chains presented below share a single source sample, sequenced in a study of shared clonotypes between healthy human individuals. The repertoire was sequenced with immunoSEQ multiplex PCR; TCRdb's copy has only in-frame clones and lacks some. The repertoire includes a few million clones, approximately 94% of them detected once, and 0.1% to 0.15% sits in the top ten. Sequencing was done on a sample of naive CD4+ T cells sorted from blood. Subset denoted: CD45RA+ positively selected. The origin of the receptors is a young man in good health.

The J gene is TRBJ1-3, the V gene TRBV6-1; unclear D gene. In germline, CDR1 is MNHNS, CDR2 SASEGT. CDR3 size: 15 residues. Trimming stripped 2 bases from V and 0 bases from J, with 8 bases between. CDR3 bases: TGTGCCAGCAGTGAACAGTCGAGCTCTGGAAACACCATATATTTT. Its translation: CASSEQSSSGNTIYF.

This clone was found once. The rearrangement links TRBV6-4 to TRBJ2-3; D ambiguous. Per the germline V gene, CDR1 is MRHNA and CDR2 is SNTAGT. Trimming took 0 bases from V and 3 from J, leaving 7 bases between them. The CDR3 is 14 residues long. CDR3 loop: CASSDSRKTDTQYF. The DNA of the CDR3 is TGTGCCAGCAGTGACTCGAGAAAAACAGATACGCAGTATTTT.

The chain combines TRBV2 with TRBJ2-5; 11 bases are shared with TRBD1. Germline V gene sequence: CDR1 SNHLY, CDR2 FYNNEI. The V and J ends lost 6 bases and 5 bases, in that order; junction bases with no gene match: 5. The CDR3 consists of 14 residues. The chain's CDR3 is CASRGQGVLETQYF. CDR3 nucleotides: TGTGCCAGCAGGGGACAGGGGGTTTTGGAGACCCAGTACTTC.

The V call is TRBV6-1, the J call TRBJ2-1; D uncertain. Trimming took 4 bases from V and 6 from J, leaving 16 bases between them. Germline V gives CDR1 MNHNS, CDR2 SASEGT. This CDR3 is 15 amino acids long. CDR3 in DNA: TGTGCCAGCAGTGGAACTGGGAAGGTCTCCAATGAGCAGTTCTTC. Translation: CASSGTGKVSNEQFF.

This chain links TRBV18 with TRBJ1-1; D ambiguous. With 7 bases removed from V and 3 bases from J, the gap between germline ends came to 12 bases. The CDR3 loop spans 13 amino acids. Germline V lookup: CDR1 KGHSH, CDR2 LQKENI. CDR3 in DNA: TGTGCCAGCTGTACAGCGTTTTACACTGAAGCTTTCTTT. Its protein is CASCTAFYTEAFF.

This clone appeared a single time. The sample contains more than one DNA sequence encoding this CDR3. As DNA, the CDR3 is TGTGCCAGCAGCCTCCTACCAGGGTACGGCTACACCTTC. Translation: CASSLLPGYGYTF. The V gene is TRBV7-2, the J gene TRBJ1-2, with a tentative D call TRBD1 (5 bases). Germline V gene data show CDR1 as SGHTA and CDR2 as FQGNSA. The CDR3 consists of 13 residues. V was cut by 5 bases and J by 8 bases, with 15 bases left in between.

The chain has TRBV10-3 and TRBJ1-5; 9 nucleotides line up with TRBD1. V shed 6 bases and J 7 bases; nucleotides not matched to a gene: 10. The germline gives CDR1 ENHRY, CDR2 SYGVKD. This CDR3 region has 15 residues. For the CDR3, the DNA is TGTGCCATCAGCCGAACAGGGGGCGAACGACAGCCCCAGCATTTT. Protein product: CAISRTGGERQPQHF.

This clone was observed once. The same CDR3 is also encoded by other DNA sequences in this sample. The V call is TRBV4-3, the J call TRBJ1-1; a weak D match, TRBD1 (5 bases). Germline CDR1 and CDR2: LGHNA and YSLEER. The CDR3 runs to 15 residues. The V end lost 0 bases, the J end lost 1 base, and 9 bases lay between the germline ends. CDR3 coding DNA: TGCGCCAGCAGCCAAGAGGCAGGGCGGAACACTGAAGCTTTCTTT. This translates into CASSQEAGRNTEAFF.

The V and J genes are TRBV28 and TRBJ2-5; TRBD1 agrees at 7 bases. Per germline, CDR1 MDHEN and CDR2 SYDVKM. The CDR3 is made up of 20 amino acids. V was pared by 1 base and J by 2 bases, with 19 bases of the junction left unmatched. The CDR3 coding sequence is TGTGCCAGCAGTTTATCTGCGGCTGCGGAATACCGGGACAGACAAGAGACCCAGTACTTC. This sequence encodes CASSLSAAAEYRDRQETQYF. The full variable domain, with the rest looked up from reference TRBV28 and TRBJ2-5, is DVKVTQSSRYLVKRTGEKVFLECVQDMDHENMFWYRQDPGLGLRLIYFSYDVKMKEKGDIPEGYSVSREKKERFSLILESASTNQTSMYLCASSLSAAAEYRDRQETQYFGPGTRLLVL.